A single sample is the source of the 13 T cell receptor beta chains below, sequenced in a study of beta chain features in type 1 diabetes. Whole-study findings and limits: Type 1 diabetes patients had TCRB CDR3s that were shorter (moderately but significantly so) in all four CD4+ subsets.

These receptors have no known antigen. Since all of the isolated RNA was reverse transcribed, expressed TCRB transcripts were what got sequenced. Clones were sequenced by immunoSEQ multiplex PCR, and TCRdb holds only the in-frame ones, with some missing. The sample lists a few hundred thousand clones; roughly 13% were seen once. Sequenced input: naive CD4+ T cells from blood. The receptor set was obtained from a woman aged 18-30 years with type 1 diabetes.

In DNA form, the CDR3 reads TGTGCCAGCAGTTTATCAGGCAACACCGGGGAGCTGTTTTTT. It codes for CASSLSGNTGELFF. The chain employs TRBV28 and TRBJ2-2; the D is unclear. CDR3 length: 14 residues. V shed 1 base and J shed 2 bases, with 5 bases lying between them. CDR1 and CDR2 (germline): MDHEN, SYDVKM. The whole variable domain, filled in from reference TRBV28 and TRBJ2-2, reads DVKVTQSSRYLVKRTGEKVFLECVQDMDHENMFWYRQDPGLGLRLIYFSYDVKMKEKGDIPEGYSVSREKKERFSLILESASTNQTSMYLCASSLSGNTGELFFGEGSRLTVL.

This clone occurred a few times. J is TRBJ1-4 and V is TRBV21-1. TRBV21-1 is a pseudogene locus. CDR3 length: 14 amino acids. This CDR3 reads CASRCGGGDEKLFF. The CDR3 DNA sequence: TGTGCCAGCAGGTGCGGGGGAGGAGATGAAAAACTGTTTTTT.

J is TRBJ1-2 and V is TRBV19, with D possibly TRBD1 on 5 matching bases. Germline CDR1 LNHDA, CDR2 SQIVND (reference sequence). Trimming stripped 5 bases from V and 3 bases from J, with 13 bases between. The CDR3 is 14 amino acids. The CDR3 nucleotides read TGTGCCAGTAGTGTTGTCAGGGTGGACTATGGCTACACCTTC. Amino acids: CASSVVRVDYGYTF.

This chain uses TRBV30 with TRBJ2-1; perhaps TRBD2 as D (5 bases). The V gene lost 2 bases and the J gene lost 8 bases, with 7 bases spanning the gap. The CDR3 loop spans 11 amino acids. CDR1 and CDR2 (germline): GTSNPN, SVGIG (reference sequence). The CDR3 region is CAWSRRDEQFF. CDR3 bases: TGTGCCTGGAGTCGGCGGGATGAGCAGTTCTTC.

With respect to this clone: A junction boundary mismatches the germline segment, possibly from a read error. This rearrangement joins TRBV30 to TRBJ1-2, with 7 bases aligning to TRBD1. Germline assignment: CDR1 GTSNPN and CDR2 SVGIG (reference sequence). The CDR3 sequence is 10 residues long. The CDR3 coding sequence is TGTGCCTGGAGTGGGAAGGGGGCGTCCTTC. Protein product: CAWSGKGASF.

This clone was recorded a few times. V gene TRBV13 combines with J gene TRBJ1-1; 8 bases match TRBD1. CDR3 length: 14 amino acids. Germline V gene lookup returns CDR1 PRHDT and CDR2 FYEKMQ (reference sequence). Trimming cost V 6 bases and J 4 bases; bases outside gene matches: 7. CDR3 DNA sequence: TGTGCCAGCAGTGTGCAGGGGGCGAGCACTGAAGCTTTCTTT. Protein sequence: CASSVQGASTEAFF.

The chain carries TRBV4-1 and TRBJ2-1; 9 bases line up with TRBD2. CDR3 length equals 14 residues. Trimming at V came to 6 bases and at J to 5 bases, leaving 5 bases not matched to a gene. Germline V gives CDR1 MGHRA, CDR2 YSYEKL. DNA for the CDR3: TGCGCCAGCAGGGAACTAGCGGGTAACAATGAGCAGTTCTTC. It yields the protein CASRELAGNNEQFF.

The gene calls are TRBV7-2 and TRBJ2-7; possible D gene TRBD1, 6 bases. Trimming shortened V by 8 bases and J by 6 bases, and 14 bases separated the two germline ends. Germline CDR1 SGHTA, CDR2 FQGNSA. The CDR3 totals 12 residues. The CDR3: CASSPRGGEQYF. CDR3 in DNA: TGTGCCAGCTCCCCCCGAGGGGGCGAGCAGTACTTC.

There are a few counts of this clone. J is TRBJ1-5 and V is TRBV23-1; 7 nucleotides agree with TRBD1. TRBV23-1 is an ORF, with its function uncertain. The V segment lost 8 bases and the J segment 1 base; nucleotides outside the gene matches: 20. This CDR3 has 19 amino acids. CDR3 in amino acids: CASGRIPRQGIESNQPQHF. The CDR3 DNA sequence: TGCGCCAGCGGCCGTATCCCGAGACAGGGTATAGAGAGCAATCAGCCCCAGCATTTT.

V usage is TRBV7-9 and J usage is TRBJ1-2; 8 bases match TRBD1. This CDR3 contains 12 residues. V trimming: 5 bases; J trimming: 7 bases; junction bases outside the gene matches: 3. Germline V gives CDR1 SEHNR, CDR2 FQNEAQ (reference sequence). CDR3 in DNA: TGTGCCAGCAGCGCACAGGGGGGTGGCTACACCTTC. Its translation is CASSAQGGGYTF.

This sequence joins TRBV4-2 and TRBJ2-3; TRBD2 agrees at 8 bases. V lost 4 bases, J lost 4 bases, and 10 bases stayed unmatched. The germline V gene encodes CDR1 LGHNA and CDR2 YNFKEQ. This CDR3 is 16 amino acids long. CDR3 loop: CASSLELAGWADTQYF. CDR3 nucleotide sequence: TGTGCCAGCAGCCTCGAATTAGCGGGATGGGCAGATACGCAGTATTTT.

This clone has just a few counts. This chain joins TRBV7-9 and TRBJ1-5; possible D gene TRBD1, 5 bases. The CDR3 sequence is 15 residues long. The germline gives CDR1 SEHNR, CDR2 FQNEAQ (reference sequence). V lost 7 bases and J lost 2, with 15 bases in between. The CDR3 sequence is CASTPLGTGNQPQHF. The CDR3 DNA sequence: TGTGCCAGCACCCCCCTCGGGACTGGCAATCAGCCCCAGCATTTT.

This clone occurred a few times. The chain's CDR3 is CSAQTSSEQYF. In DNA form, the CDR3 reads TGCAGTGCACAAACTAGCTCCGAGCAGTACTTC. J is TRBJ2-7 and V is TRBV20-1; maybe TRBD2 (6 bases). Germline V gene data show CDR1 as DFQATT and CDR2 as SNEGSKA (reference sequence). This CDR3 has 11 amino acids. With 6 bases removed from V and 6 bases from J, the gap between germline ends came to 12 bases.